Each of the 13 T cell receptor beta chains below was sequenced from the same sample in a study of monozygotic twins with cystic fibrosis. Repertoires were generated with immunoSEQ multiplex PCR, while TCRdb's copy carries only in-frame clones and drops some. The sample holds tens of thousands of clones, 75% to 90% seen once. The sample taken for sequencing was blood. The receptors come from a girl aged 2 to 10 with cystic fibrosis.

Judged by abundance, this clone is medium-sized. CDR3 bases: TGCGCCAGCAGCCACCCTCGGGGGGGGTCAACCAACACTGAAGCTTTCTTT. It translates to CASSHPRGGSTNTEAFF. The V gene is TRBV4-1, the J gene TRBJ1-1; D is possibly TRBD1 (5 bases). This CDR3 is built from 17 residues. V lost 3 bases and J 2 bases, leaving 19 bases between the germline ends. The germline gives CDR1 MGHRA, CDR2 YSYEKL.

This chain joins TRBV5-1 and TRBJ2-1, with a tentative D call TRBD1 (6 bases). CDR3 size: 14 residues. V shed 0 bases and J shed 7 bases, with 11 bases lying between them. The V gene's germline CDR1 is SGHRS and CDR2 YFSETQ. CDR3 sequence reads: CASSLGGQFNEQFF. Here the CDR3 DNA reads TGCGCCAGCAGCTTGGGGGGGCAATTTAATGAGCAGTTCTTC.

The chain uses TRBV30 and TRBJ2-7, with unresolved D. This CDR3 contains 14 residues. The V end lost 0 bases, the J end lost 10 bases, and 19 bases lay between the germline ends. Germline V gene sequence: CDR1 GTSNPN, CDR2 SVGIG (reference sequence). CDR3 sequence reads: CAWSVFVVWKAQYF. The CDR3, as DNA: TGTGCCTGGAGTGTATTTGTTGTATGGAAGGCACAGTACTTC.

V and J are TRBV6-5 and TRBJ1-5; weak D call: TRBD1 (6 bases). V was pared by 2 bases and J by 3 bases, with 8 bases between. This CDR3 spans 14 amino acids. The V gene's germline CDR1 is MNHEY and CDR2 SVGAGI. The CDR3, as DNA: TGTGCCAGCAGTTACGGACAGTACAATCAGCCCCAGCATTTT. Translated: CASSYGQYNQPQHF.

CDR3 nucleotide sequence: TGCGCCAGCAGCTTGGTGGTAGCGGGGCGTCAAGAGACCCAGTACTTC. Protein product: CASSLVVAGRQETQYF. The rearrangement joins TRBV5-1 to TRBJ2-5, with TRBD2 matching over 8 bases. The CDR3 runs to 16 residues. J gave up 2 bases and V 0 bases, and 6 bases lay outside the gene matches. In germline, CDR1 is SGHRS, CDR2 YFSETQ.

V is TRBV7-2 and J is TRBJ1-4; TRBD1 agrees at 8 bases. CDR1 SGHTA and CDR2 FQGNSA come from the germline V gene. CDR3 length equals 17 residues. With V trimmed by 4 bases and J by 4 bases, 11 bases remained unmatched. CDR3 amino acids: CASSYRRTGPFNEKLFF. Here the CDR3 DNA reads TGTGCCAGCAGCTATCGAAGGACAGGGCCATTTAATGAAAAACTGTTTTTT.

The V gene is TRBV6-5, the J gene TRBJ2-7; TRBD2 agrees at 7 bases. The CDR3 runs to 14 residues. Germline V CDR1 and CDR2: MNHEY, SVGAGI. After removal of 6 bases from V and 5 bases from J, the junction contained 10 bases not matched to a gene. DNA for the CDR3: TGTGCCAGCAGGATCGGACTAGTGTCCCACGAGCAGTACTTC. Protein product: CASRIGLVSHEQYF.

The rearrangement links TRBV7-4 to TRBJ1-1; possibly TRBD1 for D (6 bases). V lost 8 bases, J lost 0 bases, and 16 bases lay in between. This CDR3 has 15 residues. CDR1 SGHVT and CDR2 SQSDAQ come from the germline V gene. In DNA form, the CDR3 reads TGTGCCAGCTGGCCCTATAGGGGGATGAACACTGAAGCTTTCTTT. This encodes CASWPYRGMNTEAFF.

The rearrangement links TRBV5-1 to TRBJ2-5, with a tentative D call TRBD2 (6 bases). There are 14 residues in the CDR3. Germline lookup yields CDR1 SGHRS and CDR2 YFSETQ. The ends were cut back, 1 base at V and 5 bases at J, with 12 bases in the middle. The CDR3 loop reads CASSLTGVEETQYF. The CDR3 DNA sequence: TGCGCCAGCAGCTTGACGGGAGTGGAGGAGACCCAGTACTTC.

The sample holds a few counts of this clone. The germline gene is not matched at one end of the junction; a read error may be the cause. The chain is built from TRBV5-1 and TRBJ1-2, with 7 nucleotides matching TRBD1. Germline V CDR1 and CDR2: SGHRS, YFSETQ. CDR3 length: 12 residues. CDR3 loop: CASSLDRGPSSF. CDR3 coding DNA: TGCGCCAGCAGCTTGGACAGGGGACCTTCTAGTTTC.

The chain recombines TRBV2 with TRBJ2-3; perhaps TRBD2 as D (6 bases). Germline CDR1 SNHLY, CDR2 FYNNEI. This CDR3 comprises 16 residues. V shed 1 base and J shed 0 bases, with 11 bases lying between them. CDR3: CASSEGGVLSTDTQYF. The CDR3 DNA reads TGTGCCAGCAGTGAAGGCGGGGTCCTTAGCACAGATACGCAGTATTTT.

This clone was seen a handful of times. The chain recombines TRBV27 with TRBJ1-2; TRBD1 matches 7 bases. CDR1 and CDR2 from the germline V gene are MNHEY and SMNVEV (reference sequence). Germline trimming cut 6 bases from V and 4 bases from J; bases unmatched to any gene: 2. The CDR3 length is 12 residues. Here the CDR3 DNA reads TGTGCCAGCAGCGCAGGGGGCTATGGCTACACCTTC. Encoded protein: CASSAGGYGYTF.

The sample holds a few counts of this clone. This chain links TRBV30 with TRBJ1-5, with D perhaps TRBD1 (6 bases). This CDR3 spans 15 amino acids. The V end lost 5 bases, the J end lost 0 bases, and 14 bases lay between the germline ends. Germline V gene lookup returns CDR1 GTSNPN and CDR2 SVGIG (reference sequence). This chain's CDR3 is CAWGIRGYSNQPQHF. As DNA, the CDR3 is TGTGCCTGGGGCATCAGGGGTTATAGCAATCAGCCCCAGCATTTT.